This entry is about one TCR beta chain. Sequencing was performed with immunoSEQ multiplex PCR; in TCRdb, only in-frame clones are kept and a portion is missing. The sample includes 310,000 or so clones, roughly 90% of them seen just once. The CDR3 runs to 15 residues. The germline V gene has CDR1 KGHSH and CDR2 LQKENI. V lost 3 bases and J 4 bases, leaving 14 bases between the germline ends. The data originate from a study of blood T cell repertoires in COVID-19. For the study at large: Samples came from the United States, Italy and Spain, spanning acute and convalescent COVID-19. In each case, the material was cDNA or gDNA derived from T cells, B-cell-depleted T cells, or PBMCs.

The receptor was derived from a woman in her 30s with COVID-19, enrolled during active disease. V gene TRBV18 combines with J gene TRBJ2-3; the D gene is possibly TRBD1 (6 bases). Sequences were obtained from peripheral blood. The CDR3 coding sequence is TGTGCCAGCTCACCTCCCACAGGGTTTCCAGATACGCAGTATTTT. Translating gives CASSPPTGFPDTQYF.